These 22 T cell receptor beta chains were sequenced from one sample in a study of vaccination and CD4 T cells after COVID-19. No cognate antigen is known for these TCRs. Specified treatment: roughly 10-day PBMC culture with coronavirus spike peptide pools or control peptides (ViraFEST assay). The Oncomine TCR Beta short-read assay was what sequenced the DNA obtained from cultured CD4+ T cells. TCRdb itself ran the PCR reads through MiXCR, one entry per CDR3 protein. The sample consists of fewer than 9,000 distinct CDR3 sequences, around 72% of them appearing once. The specimen sequenced was CD4+ T cells from blood, cultured in vitro. Receptors were obtained from a human donor who had recovered from COVID-19.

The rearrangement joins TRBV20-1 to TRBJ2-3; 8 bases fit TRBD2. V was clipped by 3 bases and J by 0 bases; unmatched bases: 8. The germline V gene encodes CDR1 DFQATT and CDR2 SNEGSKA (reference sequence). This CDR3 has 16 amino acids. The CDR3 spells CSASLFGGGSTDTQYF. CDR3 nucleotide sequence: TGCAGTGCTAGTTTGTTCGGGGGGGGGAGCACAGATACGCAGTATTTT.

V usage is TRBV27 and J usage is TRBJ1-1; 10 positions agree with TRBD1. There are 14 residues in the CDR3. Trimming removed 6 bases from V and 5 bases from J; junction bases left unmatched: 6. Germline V gene sequence: CDR1 MNHEY, CDR2 SMNVEV (reference sequence). The CDR3 DNA reads as TGTGCCAGCAGCCTAGACAGGGGGCGGACTGAAGCTTTCTTT. Protein sequence: CASSLDRGRTEAFF.

A few counts support this clonotype. V is TRBV21-1 and J is TRBJ1-5; the table names TRBD1, a call not compared with the DNA. TRBV21-1 is listed as a pseudogene. The CDR3 totals 16 residues. CDR3 protein: CASSNQGRSEDQPQHF. As DNA, the CDR3 is TGTGCCAGCAGCAACCAGGGACGGAGCGAGGATCAGCCCCAGCATTTT.

The chain couples TRBV2 to TRBJ2-7; no clear D. The CDR3 runs 14 residues. CDR1 and CDR2 (germline): SNHLY, FYNNEI. Trimming pared 3 bases from V and 2 bases from J, leaving 11 bases between. Here the CDR3 DNA reads TGTGCCAGCAGTGAGGGCTACTTTCCCTACGAGCAGTACTTC. Its translation: CASSEGYFPYEQYF. Complete variable domain (other parts from reference TRBV2 and TRBJ2-7): EPEVTQTPSHQVTQMGQEVILRCVPISNHLYFYWYRQILGQKVEFLVSFYNNEISEKSEIFDDQFSVERPDGSNFTLKIRSTKLEDSAMYFCASSEGYFPYEQYFGPGTRLTVT.

This clonotype was observed a few times. This chain connects TRBV11-3 to TRBJ2-7; 14 nucleotides line up with TRBD2. Per germline, CDR1 SGHNT and CDR2 YENEEA. This CDR3 is built from 19 residues. The V segment lost 5 bases and the J segment 1 base; nucleotides outside the gene matches: 13. CDR3 nucleotide sequence: TGTGCCAGCAGCGAGATTTTCCCGGGACTAGCGGGGGAATCCTACGAGCAGTACTTC. Translation: CASSEIFPGLAGESYEQYF.

This clonotype was seen a few times. This rearrangement joins TRBV27 to TRBJ2-5, with a weak D call TRBD1 (5 bases). This CDR3 has 13 amino acids. V was shortened by 3 bases and J by 2 bases, with 7 bases between the two germline ends. Germline-derived CDR1 and CDR2 are MNHEY and SMNVEV (reference sequence). CDR3 sequence (DNA): TGTGCCAGCAGTTTCAGGGATCAAGAGACCCAGTACTTC. This codes for CASSFRDQETQYF.

V usage is TRBV15 and J usage is TRBJ2-2; 7 bases agree with TRBD2. The length of the CDR3 is 15 residues. Germline V gives CDR1 LNHNV, CDR2 YYDKDF (reference sequence). Losses at the gene ends were 9 bases for V and 1 base for J; bases not matched to a gene: 8. In DNA, the CDR3 is TGTGCCACTTCCCGAGCTAGCGGGAACACCGGGGAGCTGTTTTTT. It encodes CATSRASGNTGELFF.

This clonotype turned up a few times. J is TRBJ2-3 and V is TRBV20-1, with 8 nucleotides matching TRBD2. Germline CDR1 DFQATT, CDR2 SNEGSKA (reference sequence). The ends lost 7 bases at V and 0 bases at J; junction bases unmatched: 6. The CDR3 is made up of 14 amino acids. CDR3 in amino acids: CSVLSGASTDTQYF. The CDR3 region has the DNA TGCAGTGTCCTTAGCGGGGCAAGCACAGATACGCAGTATTTT.

The chain links TRBV24-1 to TRBJ1-2, with D perhaps matching TRBD1 (5 bases). CDR1 is KGHDR, CDR2 SFDVKD, per germline. V was trimmed by 2 bases and J by 4 bases, leaving 10 bases between them. This CDR3 region has 14 residues. The CDR3 DNA sequence: TGTGCCACCAGTGATTCCGGACACACCTATGGCTACACCTTC. Amino acid sequence: CATSDSGHTYGYTF.

The J gene is TRBJ1-1, the V gene TRBV20-1; D perhaps matches TRBD1 (6 bases). The CDR3 loop spans 12 amino acids. Germline V lookup: CDR1 DFQATT, CDR2 SNEGSKA (reference sequence). The germline V and J ends were trimmed by 1 base and 9 bases, with 12 bases remaining between them. The CDR3 DNA is TGCAGTGCTAGAGTGGGGGGGCTTAAAGCTTTCTTT. Its protein is CSARVGGLKAFF.

The chain links TRBV20-1 to TRBJ2-7; 7 positions agree with TRBD1. This CDR3 is built from 15 residues. Trimming removed 6 bases from V and 7 bases from J; junction bases left unmatched: 18. CDR1 is DFQATT, CDR2 SNEGSKA, per germline (reference sequence). In nucleotides, the CDR3 is TGCAGTGCCAACACCGGGACAGTCGGGAATGAGGAGCAGTACTTC. Its protein is CSANTGTVGNEEQYF.

The V call is TRBV6-1, the J call TRBJ1-5; 10 nucleotides agree with TRBD1. With 5 bases clipped from V and 3 bases from J, the junction kept 4 bases outside the gene matches. The germline CDR1 and CDR2 sequences are MNHNS and SASEGT. This CDR3 is 15 amino acids long. The CDR3 here is CASSTTGGNNQPQHF. Here the CDR3 DNA reads TGTGCCAGCAGTACGACAGGGGGCAACAATCAGCCCCAGCATTTT.

This chain joins TRBV20-1 and TRBJ1-1; possibly TRBD1 for D (6 bases). V was pared by 2 bases and J by 8 bases, with 12 bases between. Germline values: CDR1 DFQATT, CDR2 SNEGSKA (reference sequence). CDR3 length equals 12 residues. CDR3 sequence reads: CSARSGAVEAFF. CDR3 bases: TGCAGTGCTAGATCGGGGGCGGTGGAAGCTTTCTTT.

This clonotype appeared a few times. This chain uses TRBV7-2 with TRBJ1-2; D might be TRBD1 (6 bases). CDR1 SGHTA and CDR2 FQGNSA come from the germline V gene. This CDR3 spans 16 amino acids. With 4 bases removed from V and 4 bases from J, the gap between germline ends came to 19 bases. As DNA, the CDR3 is TGTGCCAGCAGCTCGACCGGAGGACAGCGTCCCTATGGCTACACCTTC. As protein: CASSSTGGQRPYGYTF.

This chain uses TRBV6-1 with TRBJ1-6; weak D call: TRBD1 (5 bases). Deletions cut 3 bases from V and 10 bases from J, with 10 bases between. The V gene's germline CDR1 is MNHNS and CDR2 SASEGT. The CDR3 covers 13 residues. The CDR3 region is CASSDTSGSPLHF. Here the CDR3 DNA reads TGTGCCAGCAGTGACACCTCAGGGTCACCCCTCCACTTT.

In its sample, this clonotype is medium-sized. The gene calls are TRBV5-4 and TRBJ2-1; 7 bases match TRBD2. The V gene's germline CDR1 is SGHNT and CDR2 YYREEE (reference sequence). This CDR3 contains 16 residues. With 0 bases clipped from V and 4 bases from J, the junction kept 7 bases outside the gene matches. The DNA of the CDR3 is TGTGCCAGCAGCTTGGGGGTAGCGGGTTCTTACAATGAGCAGTTCTTC. Its translation: CASSLGVAGSYNEQFF.

This clonotype was seen a handful of times. This chain joins TRBV20-1 and TRBJ2-1; possible D gene TRBD2, 6 bases. V dropped 3 bases and J dropped 0 bases, with 12 bases sitting between them. The germline gives CDR1 DFQATT, CDR2 SNEGSKA (reference sequence). This CDR3 has 15 amino acids. The CDR3 reads CSARAGPSSYNEQFF. For the CDR3, the DNA is TGCAGTGCTAGGGCGGGACCGAGCTCCTACAATGAGCAGTTCTTC.

The chain uses TRBV20-1 and TRBJ1-1; 7 nucleotides line up with TRBD1. The J segment lost 4 bases and the V segment lost 1 base, leaving 6 bases of the junction unmatched. CDR3 size: 14 residues. In germline, CDR1 is DFQATT, CDR2 SNEGSKA (reference sequence). DNA of the CDR3: TGCAGTGCTAGAGGGCCAGGGGGATTCACTGAAGCTTTCTTT. Protein: CSARGPGGFTEAFF.

The genes are TRBV7-2 and TRBJ2-1; 8 bases match TRBD2. Per the germline V gene, CDR1 is SGHTA and CDR2 is FQGNSA. The length of the CDR3 is 15 residues. Germline trimming cut 3 bases from V and 0 bases from J; bases unmatched to any gene: 1. For the CDR3, the DNA is TGTGCCAGCAGCTTGGGGACTAGCTCCTACAATGAGCAGTTCTTC. Protein: CASSLGTSSYNEQFF.

The rearrangement joins TRBV6-1 to TRBJ2-7; possibly TRBD1 for D (6 bases). Trimming shortened V by 5 bases and J by 2 bases, and 16 bases separated the two germline ends. The length of the CDR3 is 15 residues. Germline V lookup: CDR1 MNHNS, CDR2 SASEGT. The CDR3 DNA reads TGTGCCAGCAGTACCTCCGGGACACCCGCCTACGAGCAGTACTTC. It yields the protein CASSTSGTPAYEQYF.

The V call is TRBV20-1, the J call TRBJ1-1, with D possibly being TRBD1 (5 bases). The V gene lost 7 bases and the J gene lost 3 bases, with 9 bases spanning the gap. The CDR3 is made up of 11 amino acids. CDR1 is DFQATT and CDR2 is SNEGSKA in the germline V gene (reference sequence). The CDR3 region has the DNA TGCAGTGTCACGGGGGACACTGAAGCTTTCTTT. This gives the protein CSVTGDTEAFF.

The chain links TRBV20-1 to TRBJ2-3; maybe TRBD2 (5 bases). CDR3 length: 15 residues. Germline values: CDR1 DFQATT, CDR2 SNEGSKA (reference sequence). V was trimmed by 0 bases and J by 1 base, leaving 11 bases between them. In nucleotides, the CDR3 is TGCAGTGCTAGAGATCGGGTTAGCGGCACAGATACGCAGTATTTT. Its protein is CSARDRVSGTDTQYF.